The subject of this entry is one TCR beta chain. Which antigen it targets is not known. Base quality data are lacking; no much larger clone is found one base away. Healthy HIV-negative adults with no recently reported acute infections or vaccinations were included as donors. All donors were Caucasian adults living in Nashville, Tennessee, USA. CD4+ T cells were enriched by magnetic negative selection, after which naive cells were positively selected on CD45RA and the negative fraction was taken as the memory subset. Blood was collected by leukapheresis, and PBMCs were isolated by Ficoll-Histopaque density gradient centrifugation and then cryopreserved in liquid nitrogen vapor phase. Analytical flow cytometry was used to check the purity and quantity of each magnetically sorted T cell population. Genomic DNA was isolated from every sorted fraction and measured by UV absorbance on a Nanodrop 2000c.

This specimen belongs to a study of shared clonotypes between healthy human individuals (dated by TCRdb to 2020 to 2022). Broadly, across the study: A few men and a couple of women, aged 18 to 49 years, made up the cohort. For each donor, three plates each were used for CD4 naive and CD4 memory, two plates were used for CD8 naive, and one plate was used for CD8 memory. To estimate repertoire size and how much clonotype sharing occurs between individuals, the study deeply sequenced the blood TCR repertoires of roughly 5 healthy adults. Different laboratories and diverse techniques were used to prepare libraries and sequence TCR repertoires, to increase sequencing depth and limit assay-specific biases. Between about 0.85 and 10 billion PBMCs per donor were obtained by leukapheresis.

Using the deep immunoSEQ assay, TCR CDR3 regions were amplified from genomic DNA by multiplex PCR. Extracted genomic DNA from each cell subset was spread evenly across all wells of several immunoSEQ 96-well plates, with each plate serving as a replicate. For sorted subsets, 150 to 250 ng genomic DNA, equal to 30,000 to 35,000 T cell genomes, was loaded into each replicate PCR. The purified libraries were quantified using a Qubit 3.0 fluorometer, sized with a Bioanalyzer 2100, and then quantified again using the KAPA Library Quantification kit. Each immunoSEQ 96-well plate was sequenced on its own single-read 150-cycle Illumina NextSeq 550 flow cell. In the source study's methods: Because the immunoSEQ output held only junctional sequences and lacked quality scores, the filtering could not match the filtering applied to full-length reads. To assign V/J genes and CDR3, sequences were annotated against IMGT germline references using PyIR, a Python wrapper for IgBLAST v1.9. Reads were filtered out if the reads had weak V/J assignments (E-value above 1e-6), no CDR3, stop codons, out-of-frame junctions, or ambiguous translated residues. A V3J clonotype was defined by an identical inferred V gene, J gene, and CDR3 amino acid sequence. The percentage overlap between two repertoires was calculated by dividing the number of shared unique clonotypes by the size of the smaller repertoire. Richness of each repertoire was evaluated using RTK rarefaction, the Chao1 estimator, and Recon v2.1 estimates of unobserved clonotypes. Generation probabilities for all TCRbeta clonotypes obtained by the gDNA method from a handful of donors were computed using OLGA. TCRdb took this table from immuneACCESS and kept in-frame rearrangements with V and J called. Such tables lack part of the clones; where checked against another copy, unresolved V genes explain under half of the gap, and the rest is unexplained. V and J calls and clone size follow that table, whereas D and trimming were derived from the DNA. This sample lists 2 million to 2.5 million clones; 80% to 95% were detected once. The top ten hold roughly 0.34% of the sample.

Here is what the overall study found, with its caveats: Sharing across four donors was observed for about 5% of naive CD4, over 3% of naive CD8, about 2.3% of memory CD4, and around 0.44% of memory CD8 clonotypes. Higher generation probabilities were observed for clonotypes shared by all four sorted-subset donors than for non-shared clonotypes. Estimated clonotype richness was generally larger for naive than for memory subsets. Pairwise subsampling led to the expectation that sequencing depth would affect the degree of clonotype sharing among donors. Only blood was sampled, and tissue TCR repertoires likely differ from those in blood. The genetic and exposure-history diversity represented was limited by the small number of donors. Incomplete sequencing was indicated by rarefaction of sorted-subset datasets, despite the large sequencing depth.

The CDR3 numbers 17 residues from cysteine through phenylalanine. Here the CDR3 DNA is all that survives: 51 bases in frame from base 1. CDR1 and CDR2 were assigned from the germline V gene as SGHRS and YFSETQ. V is cut by 0 bases and J by 0 bases, and the space between the germline ends is 12 bases. The rearrangement joined TRBV5-1 to TRBJ2-2; the D gene is perhaps TRBD1, from 7 matching bases. Sequencing input: naive CD4+ T cells from PBMCs. Explained via the paper, the cell subset or site label denotes: CD45RA+ positively selected. This clonotype originated in a man aged 18 to 35 in good health. Some clones in this sample may be carry-over from other donors' samples. The DNA sequence is TGCGCCAGCAGCTTGGTAGGAGGGACAGCGAACACCGGGGAGCTGTTTTTT. The encoded protein is CASSLVGGTANTGELFF.